The TCR beta chain under discussion was sequenced for a study of early T cells in non-severe SARS-CoV-2 infection (TCRdb year 2021). Background on the whole study: TCR sequencing used bulk RNA from unsorted whole blood, so alpha and beta chains could not be paired. Overall study outcomes, separate from this receptor: VDJdb matching was skewed toward anti-spike CD8 responses and likely underestimated virus-specific expansions, missing private and CD4 specificities.

Library construction relied on 5' RACE. TCRdb lists the instrument as NextSeq 500. Unique molecular identifiers were attached to individual cDNA molecules in the TCR library protocol so that sequencing error and PCR bias could be corrected. Both TCR alpha and beta chains were sequenced, and tight co-correlation was observed between alpha and beta sequence abundances in each sample. Processing in the source paper ran as follows. Decombinator V4 was used to annotate TCR sequences for V gene, J gene and CDR3. TCRs were defined as expanded if a significant change between any two time points was detected under a Poisson model with p below 0.0001. TCR abundances were normalised to the total number of TCRs sequenced per sample and were expressed as counts per million. MAIT TCRs were defined by TRAV1-2 paired with TRAJ12, TRAJ20 or TRAJ33, and iNKT TCRs by TRAV10 paired with TRAJ18. VDJdb, accessed 1 November 2021, was searched for CMV, EBV and SARS-CoV-2 annotated TCRs, excluding TCRs annotated for multiple antigens. In-frame beta chains were kept once TCRdb had trimmed the public reads at Q25 with fastp and called clones with MiXCR. Identical CDR3 proteins give one entry, which carries the most common genes and DNA. TCRdb assigned the V and J calls; the authors' analysis was not used. The sample includes 80,000 or so distinct CDR3 sequences, with 5% to 6.5% observed a single time. Just under 8% of the sample goes to the ten largest clones.

This was a case-control study nested in a cohort of healthcare workers in London, UK, who had nasopharyngeal swab PCR tests and blood samples taken every week. Healthcare workers were recruited during the week of the UK lockdown, between 23 and 31 March 2020, and followed weekly for up to roughly 15 weeks. The V end loses 4 bases and the J end loses 11 bases, and a stretch of 12 bases separates them. The CDR3 has 13 amino acids, counting the end cysteine and phenylalanine. Just CDR3 DNA is preserved here, 39 bases in frame from base 1. CDR1 and CDR2, per the germline V gene (reference sequence), are MNHEY and SMNVEV. Many counts were recorded for this clonotype. Its specific antigen is unknown. Qualities for individual bases were not recorded, and no much larger clone is one base off.

The receptor's source is an adult who was a healthcare worker with PCR-confirmed SARS-CoV-2 infection or an uninfected control (not recorded which). The source material was whole blood. The V and J segments used are TRBV27 and TRBJ1-6; the D gene cannot be named for sure. The bases are TGTGCCAGCAGTTCCGCAGGCAATACACCCCTCCACTTT. It encodes CASSSAGNTPLHF.